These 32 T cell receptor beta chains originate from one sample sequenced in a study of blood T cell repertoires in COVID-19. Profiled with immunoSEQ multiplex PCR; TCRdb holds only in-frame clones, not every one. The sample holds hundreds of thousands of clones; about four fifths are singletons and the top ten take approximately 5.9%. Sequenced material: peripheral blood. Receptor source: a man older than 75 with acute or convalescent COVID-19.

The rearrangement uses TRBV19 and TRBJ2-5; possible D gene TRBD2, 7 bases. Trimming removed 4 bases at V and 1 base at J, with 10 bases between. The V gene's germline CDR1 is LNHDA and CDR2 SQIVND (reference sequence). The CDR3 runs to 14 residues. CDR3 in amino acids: CASSKGGGQETQYF. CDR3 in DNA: TGTGCCAGTAGTAAGGGGGGGGGCCAAGAGACCCAGTACTTC.

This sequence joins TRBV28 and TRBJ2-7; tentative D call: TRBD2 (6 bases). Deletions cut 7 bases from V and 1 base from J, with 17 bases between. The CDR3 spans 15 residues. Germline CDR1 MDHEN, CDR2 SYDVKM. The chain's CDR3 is CASTAGHLGSYEQYF. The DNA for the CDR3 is TGTGCCAGCACCGCGGGGCACCTTGGGTCCTACGAGCAGTACTTC.

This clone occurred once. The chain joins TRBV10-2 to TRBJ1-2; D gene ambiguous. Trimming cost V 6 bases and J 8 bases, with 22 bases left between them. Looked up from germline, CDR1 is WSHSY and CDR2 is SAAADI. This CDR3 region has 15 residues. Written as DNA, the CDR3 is TGCGCCAGCAGCGGACTCGGCGCAACCCCACAAGGCTACACCTTC. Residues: CASSGLGATPQGYTF.

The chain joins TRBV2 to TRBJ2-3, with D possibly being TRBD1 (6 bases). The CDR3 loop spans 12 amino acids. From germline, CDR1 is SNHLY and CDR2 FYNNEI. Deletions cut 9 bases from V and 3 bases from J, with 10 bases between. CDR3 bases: TGTGCCAGTCGGACAGAGACAGATACGCAGTATTTT. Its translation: CASRTETDTQYF. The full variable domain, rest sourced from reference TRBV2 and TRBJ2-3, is EPEVTQTPSHQVTQMGQEVILRCVPISNHLYFYWYRQILGQKVEFLVSFYNNEISEKSEIFDDQFSVERPDGSNFTLKIRSTKLEDSAMYFCASRTETDTQYFGPGTRLTVL.

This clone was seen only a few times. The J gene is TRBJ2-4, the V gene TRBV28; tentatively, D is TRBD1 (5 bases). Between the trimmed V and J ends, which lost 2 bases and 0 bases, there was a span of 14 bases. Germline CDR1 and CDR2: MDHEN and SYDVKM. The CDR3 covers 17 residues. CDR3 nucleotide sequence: TGTGCCAGCAGTTTACCCAGACAGATCCTAGCCAAAAACATTCAGTACTTC. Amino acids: CASSLPRQILAKNIQYF. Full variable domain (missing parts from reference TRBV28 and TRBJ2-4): DVKVTQSSRYLVKRTGEKVFLECVQDMDHENMFWYRQDPGLGLRLIYFSYDVKMKEKGDIPEGYSVSREKKERFSLILESASTNQTSMYLCASSLPRQILAKNIQYFGAGTRLSVL.

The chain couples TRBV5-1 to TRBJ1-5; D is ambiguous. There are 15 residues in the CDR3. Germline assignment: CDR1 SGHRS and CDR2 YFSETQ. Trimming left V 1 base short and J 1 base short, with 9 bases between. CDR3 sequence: CASSLNGESNQPQHF. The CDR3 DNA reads TGCGCCAGCAGCTTGAATGGAGAAAGCAATCAGCCCCAGCATTTT.

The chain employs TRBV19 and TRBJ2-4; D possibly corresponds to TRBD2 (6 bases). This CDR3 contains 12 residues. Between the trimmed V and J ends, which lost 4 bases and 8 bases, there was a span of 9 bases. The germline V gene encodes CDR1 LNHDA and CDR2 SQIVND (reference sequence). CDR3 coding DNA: TGTGCCAGTAGTAACCGGGACTACATTCAGTACTTC. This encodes CASSNRDYIQYF. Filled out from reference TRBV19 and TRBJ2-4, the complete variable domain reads DGGITQSPKYLFRKEGQNVTLSCEQNLNHDAMYWYRQDPGQGLRLIYYSQIVNDFQKGDIAEGYSVSREKKESFPLTVTSAQKNPTAFYLCASSNRDYIQYFGAGTRLSVL.

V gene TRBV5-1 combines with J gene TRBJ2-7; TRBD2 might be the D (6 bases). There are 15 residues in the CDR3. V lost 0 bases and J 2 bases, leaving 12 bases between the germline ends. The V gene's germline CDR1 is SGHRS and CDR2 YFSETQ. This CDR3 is CASSLDVAGTYEQYF. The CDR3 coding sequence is TGCGCCAGCAGCTTGGATGTGGCGGGGACCTACGAGCAGTACTTC.

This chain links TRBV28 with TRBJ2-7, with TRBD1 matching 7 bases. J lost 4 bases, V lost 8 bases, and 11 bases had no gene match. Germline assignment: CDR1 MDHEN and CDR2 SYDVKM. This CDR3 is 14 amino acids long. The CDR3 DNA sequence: TGTGCCAGCTGCTCCGACAGGGTAAGGTACGAGCAGTACTTC. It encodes CASCSDRVRYEQYF.

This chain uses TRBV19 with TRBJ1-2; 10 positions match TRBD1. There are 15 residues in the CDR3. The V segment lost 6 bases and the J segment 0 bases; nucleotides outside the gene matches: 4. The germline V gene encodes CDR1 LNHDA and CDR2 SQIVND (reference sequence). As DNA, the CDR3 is TGTGCCAGTAGCCCCGGGACAGGGGCTAACTATGGCTACACCTTC. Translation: CASSPGTGANYGYTF.

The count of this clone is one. The CDR3 loop reads CASRTSAGWDQPQHF. The CDR3 bases are TGTGCCAGCAGAACCAGTGCGGGTTGGGATCAGCCCCAGCATTTT. The genes are TRBV28 and TRBJ1-5; D is ambiguous. V was trimmed by 6 bases and J by 5 bases, leaving 17 bases between them. The CDR3 sequence is 15 residues long. Germline V CDR1 and CDR2: MDHEN, SYDVKM.

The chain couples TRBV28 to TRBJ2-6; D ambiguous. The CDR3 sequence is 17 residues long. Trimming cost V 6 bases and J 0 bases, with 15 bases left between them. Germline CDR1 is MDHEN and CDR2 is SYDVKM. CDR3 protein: CASREGEPVSGANVLTF. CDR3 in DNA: TGTGCCAGCAGAGAAGGAGAACCCGTCTCTGGGGCCAACGTCCTGACTTTC.

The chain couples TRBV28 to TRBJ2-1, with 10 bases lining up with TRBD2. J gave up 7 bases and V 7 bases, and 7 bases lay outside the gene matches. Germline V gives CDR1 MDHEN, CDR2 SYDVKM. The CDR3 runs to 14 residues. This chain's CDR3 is CASTSGGVGNEQFF. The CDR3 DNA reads TGTGCCAGCACCAGCGGGGGGGTCGGGAATGAGCAGTTCTTC.

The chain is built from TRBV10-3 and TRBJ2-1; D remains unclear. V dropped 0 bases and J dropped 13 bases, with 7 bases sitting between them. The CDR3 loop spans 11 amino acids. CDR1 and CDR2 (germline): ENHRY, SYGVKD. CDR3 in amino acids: CAISESVLQFF. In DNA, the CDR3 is TGTGCCATCAGTGAGTCGGTACTACAGTTCTTC.

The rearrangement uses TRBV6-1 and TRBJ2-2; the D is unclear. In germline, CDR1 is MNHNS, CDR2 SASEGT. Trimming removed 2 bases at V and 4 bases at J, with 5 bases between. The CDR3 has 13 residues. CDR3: CASSEISTGELFF. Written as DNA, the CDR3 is TGTGCCAGCAGTGAAATCTCCACCGGGGAGCTGTTTTTT.

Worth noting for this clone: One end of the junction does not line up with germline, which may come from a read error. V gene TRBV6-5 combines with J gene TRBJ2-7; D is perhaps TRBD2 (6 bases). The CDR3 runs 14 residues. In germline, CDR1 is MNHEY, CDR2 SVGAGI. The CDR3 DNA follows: TGTGCCAGCAGGAGGACTGGACTATCGTACGATCAGTACTTC. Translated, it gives CASRRTGLSYDQYF.

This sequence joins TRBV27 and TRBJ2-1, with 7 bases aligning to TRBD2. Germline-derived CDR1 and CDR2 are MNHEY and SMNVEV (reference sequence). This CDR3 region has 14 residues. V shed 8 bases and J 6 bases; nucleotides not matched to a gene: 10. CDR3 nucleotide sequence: TGTGCCAGCTATTCGGAGAGGGAGGGCAATGAGCAGTTCTTC. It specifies CASYSEREGNEQFF.

The CDR3 is CASSLVRLRDEQYF. CDR3 DNA: TGTGCCAGCAGTTTAGTCCGGCTCCGGGACGAGCAGTACTTC. The chain has TRBV27 and TRBJ2-7; no firm D call. CDR3 length equals 14 residues. Germline CDR1 and CDR2: MNHEY and SMNVEV (reference sequence). V was cut by 2 bases and J by 5 bases, with 13 bases left in between.

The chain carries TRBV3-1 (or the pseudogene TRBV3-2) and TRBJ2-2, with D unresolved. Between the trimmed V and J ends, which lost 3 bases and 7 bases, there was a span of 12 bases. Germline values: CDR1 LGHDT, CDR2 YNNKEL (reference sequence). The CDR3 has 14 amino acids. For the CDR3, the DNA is TGTGCCAGCAGCCAGATAGCCGATATCGGGGAGCTGTTTTTT. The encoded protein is CASSQIADIGELFF.

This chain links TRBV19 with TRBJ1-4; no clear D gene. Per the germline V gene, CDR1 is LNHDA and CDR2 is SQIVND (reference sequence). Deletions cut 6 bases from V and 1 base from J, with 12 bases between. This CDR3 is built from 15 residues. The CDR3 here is CASRSLPGTNEKLFF. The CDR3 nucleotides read TGTGCCAGTAGAAGCCTCCCTGGAACTAATGAAAAACTGTTTTTT.

CDR3 sequence reads: CATSRTGRVNEQFF. The CDR3 nucleotides are TGTGCCACCAGTCGGACAGGGAGGGTCAATGAGCAGTTCTTC. The chain couples TRBV24-1 to TRBJ2-1; possibly TRBD1 for D (8 bases). CDR1 is KGHDR and CDR2 is SFDVKD in the germline V gene. The V gene lost 6 bases and the J gene lost 6 bases, with 14 bases spanning the gap. The CDR3 has 14 residues.

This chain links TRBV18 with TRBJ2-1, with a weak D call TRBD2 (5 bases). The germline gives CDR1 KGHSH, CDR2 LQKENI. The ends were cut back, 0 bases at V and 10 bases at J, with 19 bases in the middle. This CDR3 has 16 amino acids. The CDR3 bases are TGTGCCAGCTCACCACCATCTGCACTAGTACTAAGCGAGCAGTTCTTC. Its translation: CASSPPSALVLSEQFF. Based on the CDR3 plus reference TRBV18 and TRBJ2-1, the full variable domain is NAGVMQNPRHLVRRRGQEARLRCSPMKGHSHVYWYRQLPEEGLKFMVYLQKENIIDESGMPKERFSAEFPKEGPSILRIQQVVRGDSAAYFCASSPPSALVLSEQFFGPGTRLTVL.

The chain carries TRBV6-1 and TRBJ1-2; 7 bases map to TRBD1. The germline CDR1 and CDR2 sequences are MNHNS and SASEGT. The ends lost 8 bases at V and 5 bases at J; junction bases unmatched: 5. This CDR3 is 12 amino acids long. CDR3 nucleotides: TGTGCCAGCGGCGCAGGGGGATATGGCTACACCTTC. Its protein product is CASGAGGYGYTF.

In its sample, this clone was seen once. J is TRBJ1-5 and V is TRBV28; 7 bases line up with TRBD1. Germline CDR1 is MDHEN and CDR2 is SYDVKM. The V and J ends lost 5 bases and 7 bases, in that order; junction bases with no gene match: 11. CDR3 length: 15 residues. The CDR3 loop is CASSRDDRVWQPQHF. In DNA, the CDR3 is TGTGCCAGCAGTCGAGATGACAGGGTCTGGCAGCCCCAGCATTTT.

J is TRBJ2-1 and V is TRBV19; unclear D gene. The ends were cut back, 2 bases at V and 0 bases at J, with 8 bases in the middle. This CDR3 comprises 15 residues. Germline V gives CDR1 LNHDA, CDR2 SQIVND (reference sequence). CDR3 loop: CASSIQVLSYNEQFF. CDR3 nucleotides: TGTGCCAGTAGTATACAGGTACTCTCCTACAATGAGCAGTTCTTC. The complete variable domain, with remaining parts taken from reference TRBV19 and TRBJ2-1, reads DGGITQSPKYLFRKEGQNVTLSCEQNLNHDAMYWYRQDPGQGLRLIYYSQIVNDFQKGDIAEGYSVSREKKESFPLTVTSAQKNPTAFYLCASSIQVLSYNEQFFGPGTRLTVL.

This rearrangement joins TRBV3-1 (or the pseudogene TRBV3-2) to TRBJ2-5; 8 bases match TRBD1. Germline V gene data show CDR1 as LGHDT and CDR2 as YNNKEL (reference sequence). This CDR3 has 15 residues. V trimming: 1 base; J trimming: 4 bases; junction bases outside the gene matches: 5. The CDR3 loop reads CASSQGTGMGETQYF. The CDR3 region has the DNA TGTGCCAGCAGCCAAGGGACAGGGATGGGAGAGACCCAGTACTTC.

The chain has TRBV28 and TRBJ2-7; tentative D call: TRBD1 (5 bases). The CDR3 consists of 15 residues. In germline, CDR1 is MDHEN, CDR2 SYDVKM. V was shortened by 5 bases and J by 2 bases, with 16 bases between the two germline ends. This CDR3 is CASSGNGATAYEQYF. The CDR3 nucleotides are TGTGCCAGCAGTGGCAATGGAGCGACAGCCTACGAGCAGTACTTC.

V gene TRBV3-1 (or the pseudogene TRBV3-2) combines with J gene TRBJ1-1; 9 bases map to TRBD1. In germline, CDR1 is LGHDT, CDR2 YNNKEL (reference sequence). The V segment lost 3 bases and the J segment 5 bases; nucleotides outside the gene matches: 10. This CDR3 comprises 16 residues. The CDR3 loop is CASSHRTGAGGTEAFF. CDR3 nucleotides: TGTGCCAGCAGCCATAGGACAGGGGCAGGGGGGACTGAAGCTTTCTTT.

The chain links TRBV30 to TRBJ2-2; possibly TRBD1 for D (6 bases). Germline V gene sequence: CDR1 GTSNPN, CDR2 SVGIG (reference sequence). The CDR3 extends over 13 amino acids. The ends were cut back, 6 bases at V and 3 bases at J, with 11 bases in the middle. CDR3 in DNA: TGTGCCTGTACAACAGGGTACACCGGGGAGCTGTTTTTT. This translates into CACTTGYTGELFF.

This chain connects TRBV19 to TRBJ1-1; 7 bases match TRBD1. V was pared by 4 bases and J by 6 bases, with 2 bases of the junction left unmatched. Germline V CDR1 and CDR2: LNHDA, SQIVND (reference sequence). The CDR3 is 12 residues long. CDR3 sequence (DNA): TGTGCCAGTAGTACAGGGGGGTCTGAAGCTTTCTTT. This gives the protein CASSTGGSEAFF.

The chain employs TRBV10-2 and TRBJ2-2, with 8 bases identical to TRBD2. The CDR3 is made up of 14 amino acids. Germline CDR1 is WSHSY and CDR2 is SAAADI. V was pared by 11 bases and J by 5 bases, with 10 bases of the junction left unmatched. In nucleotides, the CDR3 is TGCGCCGTTAGAGCGGGAGACAGTACCGGGGAGCTGTTTTTT. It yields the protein CAVRAGDSTGELFF.

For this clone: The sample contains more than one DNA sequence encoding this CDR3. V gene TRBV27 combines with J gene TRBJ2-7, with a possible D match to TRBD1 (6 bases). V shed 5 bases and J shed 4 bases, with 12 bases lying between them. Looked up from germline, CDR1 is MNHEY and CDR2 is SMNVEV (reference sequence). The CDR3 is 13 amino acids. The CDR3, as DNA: TGTGCCAGCAGTCTACAGGGTACGTACGAGCAGTACTTC. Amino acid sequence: CASSLQGTYEQYF.